The 22 T cell receptor beta chains below all came from one sample that was sequenced in a study of blood T cell repertoires in COVID-19. TCRdb's copy holds only in-frame clones and misses some; the assay was immunoSEQ multiplex PCR. The data contain 75,000 to 100,000 clones, 81% of them seen just once; the ten biggest clones take up around 10%. Input material: peripheral blood. Receptors originate from a woman of 80 years or more with acute or convalescent COVID-19.

The CDR3 loop is CASSEQGTNEKLFF. In DNA form, the CDR3 reads TGTGCCAGCAGTGAGCAGGGGACCAATGAAAAACTGTTTTTT. The genes are TRBV6-1 and TRBJ1-4, with D possibly TRBD1 on 6 matching bases. CDR1 is MNHNS, CDR2 SASEGT, per germline. V lost 3 bases and J lost 5, with 10 bases in between. This CDR3 comprises 14 residues.

This clone was picked up one time. The chain recombines TRBV5-4 with TRBJ2-3; D is unclear. The V and J ends lost 0 bases and 1 base respectively, with 6 bases between them. The CDR3 runs to 14 residues. Looked up from germline, CDR1 is SGHNT and CDR2 is YYREEE (reference sequence). In DNA form, the CDR3 reads TGTGCCAGCAGCTTGGCTCAGGGCACAGATACGCAGTATTTT. Translation: CASSLAQGTDTQYF. Complete variable domain (other parts from reference TRBV5-4 and TRBJ2-3): ETGVTQSPTHLIKTRGQQVTLRCSSQSGHNTVSWYQQALGQGPQFIFQYYREEENGRGNFPPRFSGLQFPNYSSELNVNALELDDSALYLCASSLAQGTDTQYFGPGTRLTVL.

This clone appeared a few times. The J gene is TRBJ1-6, the V gene TRBV20-1; D is undetermined. Germline V lookup: CDR1 DFQATT, CDR2 SNEGSKA (reference sequence). Trimming shortened V by 7 bases and J by 14 bases, and 12 bases separated the two germline ends. The CDR3 consists of 10 residues. CDR3 sequence reads: CSVGLGALHF. The CDR3 DNA reads TGCAGTGTTGGGCTCGGGGCCCTCCACTTT.

The genes are TRBV6-2 or TRBV6-3 and TRBJ2-1; 16 bases map to TRBD2. CDR1 MNHEY and CDR2 SVGEGT come from the germline V gene. With V trimmed by 2 bases and J by 5 bases, 9 bases remained unmatched. The CDR3 covers 19 residues. The DNA for the CDR3 is TGTGCCAGCAGTTACCTGCTGGGACTAGCGGGGGGGCGGAACAATGAGCAGTTCTTC. Its translation: CASSYLLGLAGGRNNEQFF.

The rearrangement links TRBV9 to TRBJ1-1; no definite D call. CDR1 and CDR2 (germline): SGDLS, YYNGEE. CDR3 length: 14 amino acids. The V gene lost 0 bases and the J gene lost 3 bases, with 9 bases spanning the gap. CDR3 DNA sequence: TGTGCCAGCAGCGTAGTAGATCGGTACACTGAAGCTTTCTTT. Translating it yields CASSVVDRYTEAFF.

The chain has TRBV5-1 and TRBJ1-1, with TRBD1 matching 9 bases. CDR3 length equals 15 residues. Trimming cost V 4 bases and J 4 bases; bases outside gene matches: 8. Per germline, CDR1 SGHRS and CDR2 YFSETQ. The CDR3 region has the DNA TGCGCCAGCAGCATGGGACAGGGAGTGGTCACTGAAGCTTTCTTT. Amino acid sequence: CASSMGQGVVTEAFF.

The V call is TRBV7-6, the J call TRBJ1-1, with a tentative D call TRBD1 (6 bases). Per the germline V gene, CDR1 is SGHVS and CDR2 is FNYEAQ. The length of the CDR3 is 15 residues. Trimming took 3 bases from V and 0 from J, leaving 11 bases between them. CDR3 DNA: TGTGCCAGCAGCTTGAGACAGGTGATGAACACTGAAGCTTTCTTT. Its translation: CASSLRQVMNTEAFF.

The chain combines TRBV2 with TRBJ2-6, with 9 bases fitting TRBD1. V dropped 10 bases and J dropped 0; count of bases not matched to a gene: 4. CDR1 is SNHLY and CDR2 is FYNNEI in the germline V gene. The CDR3 consists of 15 residues. The CDR3 region has the DNA TGTGCCATAGGGACAGGGCCCTCTGGGGCCAACGTCCTGACTTTC. It yields the protein CAIGTGPSGANVLTF.

This chain links TRBV7-2 with TRBJ2-7, with TRBD2 matching 11 bases. The V segment lost 2 bases and the J segment 9 bases; nucleotides outside the gene matches: 9. The germline V gene has CDR1 SGHTA and CDR2 FQGNSA. This CDR3 spans 15 amino acids. The CDR3 sequence is CASSLYLAGGGMQYF. CDR3 nucleotides: TGTGCCAGCAGCTTATATCTAGCGGGGGGTGGGATGCAGTACTTC.

The CDR3 DNA follows: TGCGCCAGCAGCTACCAAGGACAGGGGGGGCCGGACACTGAAGCTTTCTTT. Amino acid sequence: CASSYQGQGGPDTEAFF. This sequence joins TRBV5-1 and TRBJ1-1; 10 bases are shared with TRBD1. There are 17 residues in the CDR3. CDR1 and CDR2 from the germline V gene are SGHRS and YFSETQ. V was clipped by 3 bases and J by 3 bases; unmatched bases: 11. Combining the CDR3 with reference TRBV5-1 and TRBJ1-1 gives the whole variable domain KAGVTQTPRYLIKTRGQQVTLSCSPISGHRSVSWYQQTPGQGLQFLFEYFSETQRNKGNFPGRFSGRQFSNSRSEMNVSTLELGDSALYLCASSYQGQGGPDTEAFFGQGTRLTVV.

In this sample, this clone turned up a few times. The CDR3 DNA reads TGTGCCAGCAGCACAATTAACACCGGGGAGCTGTTTTTT. Amino acid sequence: CASSTINTGELFF. This chain joins TRBV11-3 and TRBJ2-2; D is undetermined. Germline CDR1 is SGHNT and CDR2 is YENEEA. The V end was cut by 5 bases, the J end by 2 bases, with 6 bases between. There are 13 residues in the CDR3.

This clone was found a few times. The chain employs TRBV5-1 and TRBJ2-5; possible D gene TRBD1, 6 bases. The V end lost 5 bases, the J end lost 6 bases, and 17 bases lay between the germline ends. The CDR3 extends over 14 amino acids. Germline CDR1 SGHRS, CDR2 YFSETQ. The CDR3 sequence is CASSIGTGSQTQYF. Here the CDR3 DNA reads TGCGCCAGCAGTATCGGAACAGGGAGTCAGACCCAGTACTTC.

V and J are TRBV2 and TRBJ1-5, with a weak D call TRBD1 (6 bases). V was clipped by 1 base and J by 1 base, with 17 bases between them. There are 18 residues in the CDR3. Per the germline V gene, CDR1 is SNHLY and CDR2 is FYNNEI. As DNA, the CDR3 is TGTGCCAGCAGTGAAGGGGGGCTGGGGGCGAGAAGCAATCAGCCCCAGCATTTT. Protein sequence: CASSEGGLGARSNQPQHF.

This chain uses TRBV4-3 with TRBJ1-2; D is uncertain. The germline gives CDR1 LGHNA, CDR2 YSLEER. Trimming took 0 bases from V and 4 from J, leaving 15 bases between them. CDR3 size: 16 residues. CDR3 protein: CASSQDLLGVPYGYTF. CDR3 nucleotide sequence: TGCGCCAGCAGCCAAGATCTCCTCGGGGTCCCCTATGGCTACACCTTC.

In this sample, this clone turned up once. The V gene is TRBV18, the J gene TRBJ2-1, with 10 bases matching TRBD2. With 3 bases clipped from V and 5 bases from J, the junction kept 4 bases outside the gene matches. This CDR3 is built from 15 residues. The germline V gene has CDR1 KGHSH and CDR2 LQKENI. The CDR3 here is CASSPASGGHNEQFF. For the CDR3, the DNA is TGTGCCAGCTCACCTGCTAGCGGGGGTCACAATGAGCAGTTCTTC. Together with reference TRBV18 and TRBJ2-1, the CDR3 gives the full variable domain: NAGVMQNPRHLVRRRGQEARLRCSPMKGHSHVYWYRQLPEEGLKFMVYLQKENIIDESGMPKERFSAEFPKEGPSILRIQQVVRGDSAAYFCASSPASGGHNEQFFGPGTRLTVL.

This sequence joins TRBV7-6 and TRBJ2-1; tentatively, D is TRBD2 (7 bases). V shed 1 base and J shed 11 bases, with 18 bases lying between them. The length of the CDR3 is 15 residues. Germline loops: CDR1 SGHVS, CDR2 FNYEAQ. The CDR3 protein is CASSLEGGGDSKQFF. The CDR3 nucleotides are TGTGCCAGCAGCTTAGAGGGGGGGGGCGATAGTAAGCAGTTCTTC.

V usage is TRBV2 and J usage is TRBJ2-5; 7 bases agree with TRBD1. The CDR3 is 15 residues long. J lost 0 bases, V lost 5 bases, and 6 bases had no gene match. Germline loops: CDR1 SNHLY, CDR2 FYNNEI. CDR3 nucleotides: TGTGCCAGCAGTTATACGGGACAGAACCAAGAGACCCAGTACTTC. Amino acids: CASSYTGQNQETQYF.

This sequence joins TRBV5-1 and TRBJ1-3; TRBD1 matches at 7 bases. CDR3 length: 18 amino acids. V shed 0 bases and J 0 bases; nucleotides not matched to a gene: 9. Per germline, CDR1 SGHRS and CDR2 YFSETQ. The CDR3 is CASSLVSGGSLSGNTIYF. The DNA for the CDR3 is TGCGCCAGCAGCTTGGTTTCAGGGGGTTCCCTCTCTGGAAACACCATATATTTT.

The J gene is TRBJ1-1, the V gene TRBV9; 8 nucleotides align to TRBD1. The V segment lost 4 bases and the J segment 8 bases; nucleotides outside the gene matches: 4. CDR1 SGDLS and CDR2 YYNGEE come from the germline V gene. The CDR3 totals 12 residues. For the CDR3, the DNA is TGTGCCAGCAGCCCACGGACAGGGGAAGCTTTCTTT. This translates into CASSPRTGEAFF.

The J gene is TRBJ1-1, the V gene TRBV10-3, with 10 bases fitting TRBD1. This CDR3 contains 15 residues. CDR1 is ENHRY and CDR2 is SYGVKD in the germline V gene. V lost 2 bases and J lost 6; bases outside the gene matches: 6. This chain's CDR3 is CAISEQGTGASEAFF. The CDR3 DNA reads TGTGCCATCAGTGAGCAAGGGACAGGGGCCTCTGAAGCTTTCTTT.

The chain employs TRBV6-1 and TRBJ2-1, with 9 bases lining up with TRBD2. The CDR3 length is 16 residues. V lost 3 bases to trimming and J lost 1 base; unmatched junction nucleotides: 4. Germline V gene lookup returns CDR1 MNHNS and CDR2 SASEGT. Here the CDR3 reads CASSDRLAGSYNEQFF. The CDR3 nucleotides are TGTGCCAGCAGTGATAGGCTAGCGGGGTCCTACAATGAGCAGTTCTTC.

This chain connects TRBV6-2 or TRBV6-3 to TRBJ2-2, with 7 bases fitting TRBD2. V gave up 5 bases and J gave up 5 bases; unmatched junction bases: 8. This CDR3 has 15 residues. Germline CDR1 is MNHEY and CDR2 is SVGEGT. DNA for the CDR3: TGTGCCAGCAGTCGTCTAACGGGGGGAACCGGGGAGCTGTTTTTT. Protein product: CASSRLTGGTGELFF.